This T cell receptor (beta chain) emerged from a study of CD8 T cells in ankylosing spondylitis. Study-level points and caveats: Roughly eight highly homologous variants made up a TCR beta motif that seemed to typify ankylosing spondylitis blood. With a CD8+ phenotype, disease-linked clones were relatively rare in peripheral blood.

CDR1 and CDR2 (germline): MNHEY, SVGAGI. The V end was cut by 4 bases, the J end by 5 bases, with 17 bases between. The CDR3 covers 15 residues. This clonotype was observed at least ten times. The antigen is not known. TCRdb redid the calling of the 5' RACE reads with MiXCR, one entry per CDR3 protein. The data contain 250,000 or so distinct CDR3 sequences, approximately 10% of them seen just once; the ten biggest clones take up 2.6%. The specimen sequenced was blood, either unsorted or a sorted T cell fraction (not recorded which). This receptor was taken from a male donor with ankylosing spondylitis or in good health (not recorded which). V is TRBV6-5 and J is TRBJ2-5, with D uncertain. The CDR3 sequence is CASSSMTSPVETQYF. As DNA, the CDR3 is TGTGCCAGCAGTTCAATGACCTCCCCGGTCGAGACCCAGTACTTC.